The source of this T cell receptor beta chain is a study of cytomegalovirus exposure and HLA in healthy donors. The study, taken as a whole, reports: Reports indicate that TCR beta sequences accurately predicted the HLA-A and HLA-B alleles of most subjects. Later analysis identified about 18,000 TCR beta sequences associated with HLA alleles, using a false discovery rate threshold of 0.05.

It was with 60 Vbeta and 13 Jbeta primers that the PCR ran. Only in-frame clones appear in the TCRdb table, and some are missing; sequencing was by immunoSEQ multiplex PCR. The data hold around 93,000 clones, with 78% observed a single time. J gave up 0 bases and V 5 bases, and 3 bases lay outside the gene matches. The germline gives CDR1 MRHNA, CDR2 SNTAGT. This CDR3 has 15 residues. This clone occurred a few times. What it binds is unknown. The sequenced material came from PBMCs. This TCR derives from a woman between 40 and 55 years old in good health and CMV-seronegative. This sequence joins TRBV6-4 and TRBJ2-3; 9 nucleotides align to TRBD2. Written as DNA, the CDR3 is TGTGCCAGCAGTTACCTAGCGGGAAGCACAGATACGCAGTATTTT. As protein: CASSYLAGSTDTQYF.